Presented here are 18 T cell receptor beta chains from one specimen sequenced in a study of cytomegalovirus exposure and HLA in healthy donors. Libraries were prepared by immunoSEQ multiplex PCR; TCRdb keeps only in-frame clonotypes and omits some of them. The sample comprises under 75,000 clones, around 85% of which are singletons, and around 2.9% rests with the top ten. What was sequenced was PBMCs. The receptor source for this set is a man younger than 45 in good health and CMV-seronegative.

This chain links TRBV18 with TRBJ1-2, with 7 bases aligning to TRBD1. Germline lookup yields CDR1 KGHSH and CDR2 LQKENI. V was pared by 1 base and J by 6 bases, with 5 bases of the junction left unmatched. This CDR3 is built from 14 residues. CDR3 DNA: TGTGCCAGCTCACCACAGGGACAGCTGAATGGCTACACCTTC. It yields the protein CASSPQGQLNGYTF.

The rearrangement links TRBV12-5 to TRBJ2-2; D may be TRBD2 (5 bases). This CDR3 has 16 amino acids. V was shortened by 5 bases and J by 5 bases, with 18 bases between the two germline ends. CDR1 and CDR2 from the germline V gene are LGHNT and FRNRAP. Written as DNA, the CDR3 is TGTGCTAGTGGTAAACTCGTAGGGAGTGGTACCGGGGAGCTGTTTTTT. Translation gives CASGKLVGSGTGELFF.

This rearrangement joins TRBV4-1 to TRBJ2-3; D is uncertain. Germline CDR1 and CDR2: MGHRA and YSYEKL. CDR3 length: 15 amino acids. V lost 2 bases to trimming and J lost 2 bases, with 11 bases between them. The chain's CDR3 is CASSQIGVTTDTQYF. CDR3 DNA: TGCGCCAGCAGCCAAATCGGTGTCACCACAGATACGCAGTATTTT.

The V and J genes are TRBV5-1 and TRBJ2-1; 7 nucleotides align to TRBD1. Germline CDR1 is SGHRS and CDR2 is YFSETQ. Trimming at V came to 4 bases and at J to 5 bases, leaving 6 bases not matched to a gene. The CDR3 consists of 14 residues. Here the CDR3 reads CASSRDSTDNEQFF. The CDR3 DNA sequence: TGCGCCAGCAGCCGGGACAGTACTGACAATGAGCAGTTCTTC.

The rearrangement uses TRBV6-1 and TRBJ1-3, with D possibly TRBD1 on 6 matching bases. CDR3 length: 14 residues. V lost 6 bases, J lost 4 bases, and 13 bases lay in between. Germline CDR1 and CDR2: MNHNS and SASEGT. The CDR3 nucleotides read TGTGCCAGCAGCACAGGGTTATTCGGAAACACCATATATTTT. It encodes CASSTGLFGNTIYF.

This chain links TRBV28 with TRBJ2-1; D is unresolved. Germline V gene data show CDR1 as MDHEN and CDR2 as SYDVKM. This CDR3 is built from 15 residues. The V end lost 9 bases, the J end lost 7 bases, and 22 bases lay between the germline ends. CDR3: CASIASTGLQNEQFF. For the CDR3, the DNA is TGTGCCAGTATCGCAAGTACCGGGTTGCAAAATGAGCAGTTCTTC.

This clone was counted only a few times. The chain employs TRBV7-9 and TRBJ2-5, with a weak D call TRBD2 (6 bases). Germline CDR1 reads SEHNR; CDR2 reads FQNEAQ (reference sequence). This CDR3 has 14 residues. Between the trimmed V and J ends, which lost 2 bases and 4 bases, there was a span of 11 bases. Written as DNA, the CDR3 is TGTGCCAGCAGCTTACGACTAGATGGAGAGACCCAGTACTTC. The encoded protein is CASSLRLDGETQYF.

The genes are TRBV7-2 and TRBJ2-2; D not resolved. The germline CDR1 and CDR2 sequences are SGHTA and FQGNSA. V shed 5 bases and J shed 1 base, with 8 bases lying between them. This CDR3 has 14 residues. This chain's CDR3 is CASSVARNTGELFF. The CDR3 DNA reads TGTGCCAGCAGCGTGGCACGGAACACCGGGGAGCTGTTTTTT.

This clone has a single count. The V and J genes are TRBV5-1 and TRBJ1-3; 7 bases agree with TRBD1. This CDR3 region has 14 residues. The germline CDR1 and CDR2 sequences are SGHRS and YFSETQ. V was pared by 5 bases and J by 4 bases, with 6 bases of the junction left unmatched. The CDR3 spells CASSFTGVGNTIYF. CDR3 nucleotides: TGCGCCAGCAGTTTTACAGGGGTCGGAAACACCATATATTTT.

The chain has TRBV5-1 and TRBJ2-7, with D unclear. The CDR3 has 12 amino acids. Germline lookup yields CDR1 SGHRS and CDR2 YFSETQ. Trimming shortened V by 4 bases and J by 0 bases, and 5 bases separated the two germline ends. CDR3 nucleotide sequence: TGCGCCAGCAGCCCGGGCTCCTACGAGCAGTACTTC. Translated, it gives CASSPGSYEQYF.

The rearrangement uses TRBV19 and TRBJ1-5; TRBD1 is a possible D gene (5 bases). Germline V gives CDR1 LNHDA, CDR2 SQIVND (reference sequence). Trimming took off 2 bases at V and 8 bases at J, with 13 bases between the two ends. The CDR3 loop spans 14 amino acids. The CDR3 loop reads CASSIKRGAEPQHF. As DNA, the CDR3 is TGTGCCAGTAGTATAAAAAGGGGCGCGGAGCCCCAGCATTTT.

The V call is TRBV7-9, the J call TRBJ1-5, with a weak D call TRBD1 (6 bases). Germline loops: CDR1 SEHNR, CDR2 FQNEAQ (reference sequence). CDR3 length: 14 amino acids. The V end was cut by 5 bases, the J end by 6 bases, with 14 bases between. CDR3 sequence (DNA): TGTGCCAGCAGCCCTGGGGGGGCGGGTCAGCCCCAGCATTTT. Translating gives CASSPGGAGQPQHF.

The J gene is TRBJ1-1, the V gene TRBV5-1; weak D call: TRBD1 (5 bases). Germline V gives CDR1 SGHRS, CDR2 YFSETQ. There are 14 residues in the CDR3. The V and J ends lost 7 bases and 5 bases respectively, with 18 bases between them. The CDR3 nucleotides read TGCGCCAGCTCCGACGGGTATGGGGGGACTGAAGCTTTCTTT. Protein product: CASSDGYGGTEAFF.

The gene calls are TRBV19 and TRBJ2-3, with D maybe TRBD2 (6 bases). The germline CDR1 and CDR2 sequences are LNHDA and SQIVND (reference sequence). Trimming pared 6 bases from V and 4 bases from J, leaving 11 bases between. The CDR3 covers 13 residues. The CDR3 here is CASSSREADTQYF. The CDR3 DNA reads TGTGCCAGTAGCAGCAGGGAGGCAGATACGCAGTATTTT.

This clone was observed once. The chain couples TRBV2 to TRBJ1-5; D call uncertain. Trimming cost V 2 bases and J 0 bases, with 8 bases left between them. This CDR3 region has 15 residues. Germline V gene lookup returns CDR1 SNHLY and CDR2 FYNNEI. CDR3 sequence reads: CASSELGFSNQPQHF. The DNA for the CDR3 is TGTGCCAGCAGTGAACTAGGTTTTAGCAATCAGCCCCAGCATTTT.

The V and J genes are TRBV18 and TRBJ2-3; 10 bases match TRBD2. V shed 4 bases and J 5 bases; nucleotides not matched to a gene: 3. The germline V gene encodes CDR1 KGHSH and CDR2 LQKENI. This CDR3 has 14 residues. The CDR3 DNA is TGTGCCAGCTCACTAGCGGGGGGAGAAGATACGCAGTATTTT. Its translation is CASSLAGGEDTQYF. Together with reference TRBV18 and TRBJ2-3, the CDR3 gives the full variable domain: NAGVMQNPRHLVRRRGQEARLRCSPMKGHSHVYWYRQLPEEGLKFMVYLQKENIIDESGMPKERFSAEFPKEGPSILRIQQVVRGDSAAYFCASSLAGGEDTQYFGPGTRLTVL.

The rearrangement links TRBV6-5 to TRBJ2-5; 7 bases map to TRBD2. CDR1 MNHEY and CDR2 SVGAGI come from the germline V gene. V gave up 2 bases and J gave up 2 bases; unmatched junction bases: 8. The CDR3 totals 16 residues. The CDR3 loop is CASSYRPGGHQETQYF. The CDR3 DNA follows: TGTGCCAGCAGTTACCGGCCGGGAGGACATCAAGAGACCCAGTACTTC.

V and J are TRBV7-2 and TRBJ2-3, with D perhaps TRBD2 (6 bases). The CDR3 extends over 15 amino acids. Deletions cut 0 bases from V and 6 bases from J, with 13 bases between. The germline V gene encodes CDR1 SGHTA and CDR2 FQGNSA. Written as DNA, the CDR3 is TGTGCCAGCAGCTTAGCGCTCCTGGGGAGGGATACGCAGTATTTT. Its translation is CASSLALLGRDTQYF.